The 19 T cell receptor beta chains listed next were all sequenced from one sample in a study of CD8+CD57+ T cells in acquired aplastic anemia. Genomic DNA served as template for TCR beta VDJ and CDR3 profiling. From the reads, TCRdb called clonotypes with MiXCR, one entry per CDR3 protein. Among 200,000 to 250,000 distinct CDR3 sequences listed, 50% to 70% were seen once. CD8+CD57+ cell expansion had been shown by flow cytometry in patients chosen for sequencing. Material for sequencing was sorted CD4+, CD8+, or CD8+CD57+ T cells (not recorded which) from PBMCs. The source of these receptors is a human donor with aplastic anemia.

The sample holds many counts of this clonotype. The rearrangement links TRBV19 to TRBJ1-4; weak D call: TRBD1 (5 bases). Trimming removed 0 bases from V and 3 bases from J, with 14 bases in between. The CDR3 runs 17 residues. Germline lookup yields CDR1 LNHDA and CDR2 SQIVND (reference sequence). CDR3 coding DNA: TGTGCCAGTAGTATAGATCTGTGGGGCGCGGCTAATGAAAAACTGTTTTTT. This sequence encodes CASSIDLWGAANEKLFF. The whole variable domain, remainder taken from reference TRBV19 and TRBJ1-4, is DGGITQSPKYLFRKEGQNVTLSCEQNLNHDAMYWYRQDPGQGLRLIYYSQIVNDFQKGDIAEGYSVSREKKESFPLTVTSAQKNPTAFYLCASSIDLWGAANEKLFFGSGTQLSVL.

The CDR3 DNA is TGTGCCAGCAGCATACACTCTGGAAACACCATATATTTT. Protein: CASSIHSGNTIYF. The V gene is TRBV27, the J gene TRBJ1-3, with D unresolved. Germline CDR1 and CDR2: MNHEY and SMNVEV (reference sequence). The CDR3 has 13 residues. The V end lost 6 bases, the J end lost 0 bases, and 6 bases lay between the germline ends.

This chain uses TRBV24-1 with TRBJ2-1; no clear D gene. V dropped 6 bases and J dropped 8 bases, with 19 bases sitting between them. From germline, CDR1 is KGHDR and CDR2 SFDVKD. This CDR3 spans 15 amino acids. CDR3 sequence: CATSYQTLTADEQFF. CDR3 nucleotide sequence: TGTGCCACCAGTTACCAAACACTAACGGCGGATGAGCAGTTCTTC.

This clonotype occurred a few times. The rearrangement joins TRBV20-1 to TRBJ1-1; 7 positions agree with TRBD1. This CDR3 region has 12 residues. In germline, CDR1 is DFQATT, CDR2 SNEGSKA (reference sequence). CDR3 nucleotides: TGCAGCGGGACAGAGGGAGACACTGAAGCTTTCTTT. It encodes CSGTEGDTEAFF.

The chain combines TRBV10-3 with TRBJ2-7, with D perhaps being TRBD1 or TRBD2 (7 bases each). The CDR3 loop spans 12 amino acids. CDR1 ENHRY and CDR2 SYGVKD come from the germline V gene. Trimming cost V 10 bases and J 4 bases, with 14 bases left between them. The CDR3 loop is CASTGEGYEQYF. CDR3 coding DNA: TGTGCCAGTACAGGGGAGGGGTACGAGCAGTACTTC.

This clonotype was seen many times. The chain links TRBV14 to TRBJ2-7; D might be TRBD2 (6 bases). The CDR3 runs 14 residues. The V end lost 0 bases, the J end lost 6 bases, and 12 bases lay between the germline ends. The germline V gene encodes CDR1 SGHDN and CDR2 FVKESK. CDR3 nucleotide sequence: TGTGCCAGCAGCCAAGACCCCCTAGCGACCGAGCAGTACTTC. It specifies CASSQDPLATEQYF.

V gene TRBV5-1 combines with J gene TRBJ2-2; the D is unclear. The CDR3 contains 12 residues. V dropped 0 bases and J dropped 7 bases, with 4 bases sitting between them. Germline CDR1 reads SGHRS; CDR2 reads YFSETQ. The CDR3 nucleotides read TGCGCCAGCAGCTTGGGAAACGGGGAGCTGTTTTTT. Its protein product is CASSLGNGELFF.

Details on this clonotype: Since the CDR3 does not end with the conserved phenylalanine or tryptophan, this likely comes from a read error. The J gene is TRBJ2-5, the V gene TRBV2, with a possible D match to TRBD2 (6 bases). The CDR3 length is 15 residues. Germline V gives CDR1 SNHLY, CDR2 FYNNEI. V lost 6 bases, J lost 5 bases, and 19 bases lay in between. CDR3 DNA: TGTGCCAGCAGCGGAGGCGGAGGGGAGATGGAGACCCAGTACTCC. This encodes CASSGGGGEMETQYS.

The chain is built from TRBV20-1 and TRBJ2-5; 11 bases match TRBD2. The CDR3 is 13 residues long. Germline V gives CDR1 DFQATT, CDR2 SNEGSKA (reference sequence). Trimming took 6 bases from V and 1 from J; bases not matched to a gene: 1. CDR3 coding DNA: TGCAGTGCCCTAGCGGGGGGCCAAGAGACCCAGTACTTC. This translates into CSALAGGQETQYF.

This clonotype was seen repeatedly, ten times or more. The chain combines TRBV9 with TRBJ2-1; D uncertain. CDR1 and CDR2 (germline): SGDLS, YYNGEE. The V and J ends lost 3 bases and 0 bases respectively, with 4 bases between them. CDR3 length: 13 amino acids. The CDR3 protein is CASSAVSYNEQFF. CDR3 sequence (DNA): TGTGCCAGCAGCGCGGTCTCCTACAATGAGCAGTTCTTC. Based on the CDR3 plus reference TRBV9 and TRBJ2-1, the full variable domain is DSGVTQTPKHLITATGQRVTLRCSPRSGDLSVYWYQQSLDQGLQFLIQYYNGEERAKGNILERFSAQQFPDLHSELNLSSLELGDSALYFCASSAVSYNEQFFGPGTRLTVL.

The gene calls are TRBV6-6 and TRBJ2-2; D not certain. CDR1 and CDR2 from the germline V gene are MNHNY and SVGAGI (reference sequence). This CDR3 comprises 12 residues. V was trimmed by 11 bases and J by 0 bases, leaving 7 bases between them. DNA of the CDR3: TGTGCCGCGTCTTCGAACACCGGGGAGCTGTTTTTT. Protein product: CAASSNTGELFF.

The gene calls are TRBV20-1 and TRBJ1-6; 7 bases line up with TRBD1. This CDR3 region has 15 residues. The trim removed 2 bases at V and 4 bases at J, leaving 5 bases unmatched. Germline V lookup: CDR1 DFQATT, CDR2 SNEGSKA (reference sequence). The chain's CDR3 is CSARTGTAYNSPLHF. The CDR3 nucleotides read TGCAGTGCTAGAACCGGGACAGCTTATAATTCACCCCTCCACTTT.

This clonotype was observed a handful of times. Relative to the germline gene, one junction end is altered; a read error may explain this. The chain couples TRBV15 to TRBJ2-1, with D unclear. CDR1 is LNHNV and CDR2 is YYDKDF in the germline V gene (reference sequence). The CDR3 runs 14 residues. The CDR3: CATSRDRVPTLRVF. CDR3 DNA sequence: TGTGCCACCAGCAGAGATCGGGTTCCCACGCTTAGGGTCTTC.

This sequence joins TRBV10-3 and TRBJ2-5; D not resolved. V gave up 10 bases and J gave up 1 base, with 13 bases separating them. From germline, CDR1 is ENHRY and CDR2 SYGVKD. CDR3 length equals 13 residues. The CDR3 loop is CATTDRTQETQYF. The CDR3 region has the DNA TGTGCCACTACGGATAGGACCCAAGAGACCCAGTACTTC.

This clonotype has at least ten counts. The genes are TRBV20-1 and TRBJ2-5; D remains unclear. This CDR3 region has 14 residues. Germline loops: CDR1 DFQATT, CDR2 SNEGSKA (reference sequence). V gave up 0 bases and J gave up 3 bases, with 11 bases separating them. This CDR3 is CSARDGWGKETQYF. CDR3 DNA: TGCAGTGCTAGAGATGGGTGGGGAAAAGAGACCCAGTACTTC.

This sequence joins TRBV7-9 and TRBJ2-1; 10 bases align to TRBD2. CDR1 and CDR2 from the germline V gene are SEHNR and FQNEAQ (reference sequence). V trimming: 5 bases; J trimming: 5 bases; junction bases outside the gene matches: 21. The CDR3 has 20 amino acids. The CDR3: CASSHFRLAGAVGPNNEQFF. The CDR3 bases are TGTGCCAGCAGCCATTTCCGGCTAGCGGGAGCTGTGGGACCCAACAATGAGCAGTTCTTC.

The CDR3 region is CASSPIMGPPLHF. The CDR3 nucleotides read TGTGCCAGCAGCCCTATAATGGGCCCACCCCTCCACTTT. V gene TRBV12-3 or TRBV12-4 combines with J gene TRBJ1-6; no firm D call. The CDR3 is 13 residues long. Trimming took off 6 bases at V and 11 bases at J, with 14 bases between the two ends.

The chain combines TRBV29-1 with TRBJ2-5; 8 positions match TRBD1. Germline CDR1 reads SQVTM; CDR2 reads ANQGSEA. V lost 6 bases and J lost 1; bases outside the gene matches: 7. This CDR3 region has 14 residues. CDR3 coding DNA: TGCAGCGTCGGACAGGGTCTGGCCCAAGAGACCCAGTACTTC. This encodes CSVGQGLAQETQYF.

The table lists this clonotype with a count of one. The chain is built from TRBV19 and TRBJ1-3; 7 bases line up with TRBD1. The CDR3 is 17 amino acids. Trimming at V came to 2 bases and at J to 0 bases, leaving 7 bases not matched to a gene. Germline-derived CDR1 and CDR2 are LNHDA and SQIVND (reference sequence). The CDR3 reads CASSIFGQAISGNTIYF. The CDR3 DNA follows: TGTGCCAGTAGTATATTCGGACAGGCCATCTCTGGAAACACCATATATTTT.